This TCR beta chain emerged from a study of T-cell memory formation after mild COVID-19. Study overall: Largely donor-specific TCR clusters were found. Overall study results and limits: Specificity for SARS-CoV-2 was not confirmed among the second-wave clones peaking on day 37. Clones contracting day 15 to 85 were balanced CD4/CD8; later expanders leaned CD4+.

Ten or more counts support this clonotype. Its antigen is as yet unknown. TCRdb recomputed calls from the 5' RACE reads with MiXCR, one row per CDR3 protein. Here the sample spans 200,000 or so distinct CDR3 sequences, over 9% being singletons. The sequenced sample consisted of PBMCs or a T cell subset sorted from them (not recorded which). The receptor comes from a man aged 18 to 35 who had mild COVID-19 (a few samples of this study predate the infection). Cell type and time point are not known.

As DNA, the CDR3 is TGCAGCGTTGCCCTGGCGGCCCACAATGAGCAGTTCTTC. It encodes CSVALAAHNEQFF. This sequence joins TRBV29-1 and TRBJ2-1; no reliable D call. CDR1 is SQVTM, CDR2 ANQGSEA, per germline. The CDR3 contains 13 residues. V was trimmed by 4 bases and J by 5 bases, leaving 12 bases between them.